This note documents a single T cell receptor (beta chain) sequence. In the same sample, other DNA sequences code for this CDR3. The CDR3 is 15 residues long. Trimming left V 7 bases short and J 0 bases short, with 14 bases between. Germline values: CDR1 SGHRS, CDR2 YFSETQ. The data are from a study of sequential checkpoint blockade in melanoma. On the study more broadly: Patients were randomized 1:1 to nivolumab-then-ipilimumab or ipilimumab-then-nivolumab first-line.

Noted treatment: randomized to nivolumab then ipilimumab (arm A) or the reverse (arm B). None of the patients previously received DNA-damaging chemotherapy. Live CD3+CD8+ CD19− CD56− cells were sorted from PBMCs. TCRdb keeps only in-frame clones here, not all; method: immunoSEQ multiplex PCR. The sample comprises fewer than 40,000 clones, over 75% of which are singletons, and roughly 12% rests with the top ten. Specimen: CD8+ T cells sorted from blood (inferred from file names), collected from a patient given nivolumab and ipilimumab in sequence. V and J are TRBV5-1 and TRBJ2-1; D may be TRBD1 (6 bases). The TCR sequence derives from a human donor with melanoma. The DNA for the CDR3 is TGCGCCAGCTCCCTCGCCAGGGGCTCCTACAATGAGCAGTTCTTC. This translates into CASSLARGSYNEQFF.